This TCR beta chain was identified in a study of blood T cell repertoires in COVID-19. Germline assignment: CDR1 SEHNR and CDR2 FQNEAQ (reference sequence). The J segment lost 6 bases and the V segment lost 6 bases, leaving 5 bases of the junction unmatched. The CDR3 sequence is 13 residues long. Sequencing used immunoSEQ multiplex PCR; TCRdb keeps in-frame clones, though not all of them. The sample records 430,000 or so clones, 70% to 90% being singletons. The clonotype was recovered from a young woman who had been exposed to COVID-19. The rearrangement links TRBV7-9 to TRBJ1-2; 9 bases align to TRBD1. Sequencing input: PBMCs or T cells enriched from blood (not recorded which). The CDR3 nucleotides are TGTGCCAGCAGGACAGGGGGAACAAATGGCTACACCTTC. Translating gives CASRTGGTNGYTF. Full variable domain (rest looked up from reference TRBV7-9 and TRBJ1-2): DTGVSQNPRHKITKRGQNVTFRCDPISEHNRLYWYRQTLGQGPEFLTYFQNEAQLEKSRLLSDRFSAERPKGSFSTLEIQRTEQGDSAMYLCASRTGGTNGYTFGSGTRLTVV.